This T cell receptor beta chain was recovered during a study of shared clonotypes between healthy human individuals. Study results and caveats: Estimated richness was generally greater in naive than memory subsets.

As defined, naive CD8 cells were CD45RO-negative and positively selected for CCR7, with terminally differentiated effector memory CD45RA+ cells excluded. Everyone who donated was a Caucasian adult who lived in Nashville, Tennessee. This clone was counted a single time. As yet, its antigen is unknown. This was a deep-level run. Every immunoSEQ plate was one replicate of a subset's evenly spread DNA. Generated by immunoSEQ multiplex PCR, the TCRdb table keeps only in-frame clones and is missing some. The profile shows around 2,100,000 clones, about 95% of them singletons. The sample was naive CD8+ T cells sorted from blood. This clonotype was sampled from a man younger than 35 in good health.

The CDR3 sequence: CAWSLGAGNSPLHF. The CDR3 bases are TGTGCCTGGAGTCTAGGGGCGGGTAATTCACCCCTCCACTTT. This chain uses TRBV30 with TRBJ1-6, with D possibly matching TRBD1 (5 bases). Germline values: CDR1 GTSNPN, CDR2 SVGIG (reference sequence). V was trimmed by 2 bases and J by 6 bases, leaving 11 bases between them. The CDR3 totals 14 residues.